This entry describes one TCR beta chain. This sample is part of a study of T cell changes during pregnancy in multiple sclerosis. Sequencing was performed with immunoSEQ multiplex PCR; in TCRdb, only in-frame clones are kept and a portion is missing. Of around 80,000 clones listed, just over 90% were seen once; the top ten hold almost 1.5%. The CDR3 totals 13 residues. V was cut by 6 bases and J by 5 bases, with 13 bases left in between. Germline CDR1 reads MNHEY; CDR2 reads SVGAGI. This sequence joins TRBV6-5 and TRBJ2-5; perhaps TRBD2 as D (6 bases). The receptor was derived from a female donor with multiple sclerosis, enrolled in a pregnancy study. The sequencing used peripheral blood, collected before pregnancy. The CDR3 region has the DNA TGTGCCAGCAGATCGACGGGGGAGGAGACCCAGTACTTC. This sequence encodes CASRSTGEETQYF.